Given below is one T cell receptor (beta chain) in context. As yet, its antigen is unknown. The data were produced by immunoSEQ multiplex PCR, yet TCRdb's version contains in-frame clones alone and is incomplete. Found here are tens of thousands of clones, around 81% of them singletons; the top ten hold over 4.5%. This entry is derived from a study of OX40 agonist ivuxolimab in advanced cancers. Looking at the study overall: Three patients had partial responses: one hepatocellular carcinoma, two cutaneous melanoma.

Germline values: CDR1 MGHRA, CDR2 YSYEKL. The V and J ends lost 5 bases and 6 bases respectively, with 11 bases between them. This CDR3 spans 13 amino acids. Findings and limits, study-wide: At doses 0.1 to 3.0 mg/kg, CD4+ and CD8+ clones expanded. Normalized T-cell clonal expansion was also low in some nonresponders.

The sequence derives from an adult with an advanced solid tumor such as melanoma, head and neck, liver or kidney cancer. This specimen was CD4+ or CD8+ T cells sorted from blood, taken in a trial of the OX40 agonist ivuxolimab. The chain links TRBV4-1 to TRBJ2-1, with D unclear. The CDR3: CASSARAFNEQFF. The CDR3 DNA follows: TGCGCCAGCAGCGCCCGCGCTTTCAATGAGCAGTTCTTC.